This T cell receptor beta chain was sequenced in a study of blood T cell repertoires in COVID-19. Across the study: Spain, Italy and the United States supplied samples that represented acute and convalescent COVID-19.

The table came from immunoSEQ multiplex PCR; TCRdb's copy has only in-frame clones and leaves some out. This table has 350,000 to 450,000 clones, 70% to 90% appearing once. Recruits, aged about 18 to 100 years, lived in 24 US areas. Cohorts were assigned according to the clinical history that participants reported. People in the exposed group encountered a COVID-19 case within 2 weeks before entering the study. The CDR3 is 11 amino acids. The germline V and J ends were trimmed by 3 bases and 5 bases, with 5 bases remaining between them. Germline V gene lookup returns CDR1 SGHAT and CDR2 FQNNGV. This receptor was identified in a woman under 30 who had been exposed to COVID-19. Sequenced sample: PBMCs or T cells enriched from blood (not recorded which). V is TRBV11-2 and J is TRBJ2-7, with D hard to call. CDR3 sequence reads: CASSFGHEQYF. The DNA of the CDR3 is TGTGCCAGCAGCTTTGGCCACGAGCAGTACTTC.